Below are 30 T cell receptor beta chains sequenced from a single sample in a study of identical twins. TCRdb reprocessed the 5' RACE reads via MiXCR and lists one record per CDR3 protein. The sample holds about 730,000 distinct CDR3 sequences; over 20% are singletons and the top ten take roughly 4.3%. These records were also assigned to another study, of T cells expressing NK-cell markers.

Sequenced sample: PBMCs. All receptors come from a woman between 18 and 29 years old in good health.

The chain has TRBV29-1 and TRBJ1-1; D is undetermined. Germline CDR1 and CDR2: SQVTM and ANQGSEA. CDR3 size: 12 residues. The ends were cut back, 3 bases at V and 0 bases at J, with 5 bases in the middle. The CDR3 here is CSVDWLNTEAFF. The DNA for the CDR3 is TGCAGCGTTGATTGGTTGAACACTGAAGCTTTCTTT.

The table lists this clonotype with many counts. The rearrangement joins TRBV20-1 to TRBJ2-1, with TRBD2 matching over 10 bases. CDR3 length: 15 residues. Germline CDR1 DFQATT, CDR2 SNEGSKA (reference sequence). With 5 bases clipped from V and 3 bases from J, the junction kept 7 bases outside the gene matches. In nucleotides, the CDR3 is TGCAGTGCTTTGCCCGGGACTAGCGACTACAATGAGCAGTTCTTC. Amino acids: CSALPGTSDYNEQFF.

This clonotype was found a few times. One end of the junction varies from germline; a read error may be responsible. V and J are TRBV7-9 and TRBJ1-3; 8 nucleotides align to TRBD1. The CDR3 is made up of 14 amino acids. The germline gives CDR1 SEHNR, CDR2 FQNEAQ (reference sequence). This CDR3 reads CATSQTGAGNTIYF. As DNA, the CDR3 is TGTGCCACCAGCCAGACAGGGGCTGGAAACACCATATATTTT.

This clonotype was detected many times. The chain couples TRBV20-1 to TRBJ2-7; 8 bases fit TRBD1. Per germline, CDR1 DFQATT and CDR2 SNEGSKA (reference sequence). CDR3 length: 14 amino acids. The V segment lost 0 bases and the J segment 7 bases; nucleotides outside the gene matches: 8. This CDR3 reads CSARETGAHLEQYF. The CDR3 DNA reads TGCAGTGCTAGAGAGACAGGGGCTCACTTGGAGCAGTACTTC.

The gene calls are TRBV25-1 and TRBJ2-2; a weak D match, TRBD2 (6 bases). Germline values: CDR1 MGHDK, CDR2 SYGVNS. The ends were cut back, 3 bases at V and 1 base at J, with 9 bases in the middle. CDR3 length: 15 residues. CDR3 sequence reads: CASSEAGRNTGELFF. CDR3 bases: TGTGCCAGCAGTGAGGCGGGACGGAACACCGGGGAGCTGTTTTTT.

This clonotype occurred many times. The chain links TRBV5-1 to TRBJ2-3, with D possibly matching TRBD1 (6 bases). Germline CDR1 reads SGHRS; CDR2 reads YFSETQ. V gave up 4 bases and J gave up 3 bases, with 18 bases separating them. The CDR3 has 16 amino acids. The CDR3: CASSGGTTTGTDTQYF. CDR3 bases: TGCGCCAGCAGCGGGGGCACAACGACAGGTACAGATACGCAGTATTTT.

The table lists this clonotype with many counts. The chain recombines TRBV29-1 with TRBJ2-3; 10 nucleotides line up with TRBD2. CDR3 size: 15 residues. V lost 3 bases, J lost 4 bases, and 7 bases stayed unmatched. Germline loops: CDR1 SQVTM, CDR2 ANQGSEA. CDR3: CSVDPASGSPDTQYF. The CDR3 coding sequence is TGCAGCGTTGATCCGGCTAGCGGGAGCCCAGATACGCAGTATTTT.

The chain has TRBV7-9 and TRBJ1-6; TRBD1 agrees at 7 bases. V was pared by 2 bases and J by 8 bases, with 6 bases of the junction left unmatched. The CDR3 runs to 15 residues. From germline, CDR1 is SEHNR and CDR2 FQNEAQ (reference sequence). CDR3 loop: CASSLSTGSYSPLHF. The DNA for the CDR3 is TGTGCCAGCAGCTTATCGACAGGGTCCTATTCACCCCTCCACTTT.

This chain links TRBV7-2 with TRBJ2-3; D possibly corresponds to TRBD1 (5 bases). This CDR3 is 14 amino acids long. Looked up from germline, CDR1 is SGHTA and CDR2 is FQGNSA. Trimming shortened V by 3 bases and J by 6 bases, and 13 bases separated the two germline ends. Here the CDR3 reads CASSLGLEGDTQYF. DNA for the CDR3: TGTGCCAGCAGCTTGGGGCTAGAAGGGGATACGCAGTATTTT.

This clonotype has at least ten counts. The chain employs TRBV7-2 and TRBJ2-1, with TRBD2 matching 8 bases. The germline gives CDR1 SGHTA, CDR2 FQGNSA. The CDR3 is made up of 16 amino acids. V shed 5 bases, J shed 9 bases, and the junction held 15 bases outside the gene matches. CDR3 DNA: TGTGCCAGCAGCCCACAGGCTCAGCGGGAGATGGGTGAGCAGTTCTTC. It specifies CASSPQAQREMGEQFF.

The gene calls are TRBV11-2 and TRBJ2-1; 10 bases are a match to TRBD2. The CDR3 spans 18 residues. J gave up 0 bases and V 5 bases, and 10 bases lay outside the gene matches. Germline assignment: CDR1 SGHAT and CDR2 FQNNGV. The DNA for the CDR3 is TGTGCCAGCAGCGGAACATCTAGCGGGGGCTTCTCCTACAATGAGCAGTTCTTC. Protein sequence: CASSGTSSGGFSYNEQFF.

This clonotype was observed at least ten times. At one end the junction does not follow the germline gene, possibly because of a read error. The chain recombines TRBV29-1 with TRBJ2-3; a weak D match, TRBD2 (5 bases). The CDR3 consists of 13 residues. Germline V gene sequence: CDR1 SQVTM, CDR2 ANQGSEA. The DNA of the CDR3 is TGCAGCGTTGAAGACGGAGGCACGGATACGCAGTATTTT. This encodes CSVEDGGTDTQYF.

This clonotype has a single count. The J gene is TRBJ2-1, the V gene TRBV2; 9 bases fit TRBD1. V gave up 6 bases and J gave up 7 bases; unmatched junction bases: 13. This CDR3 comprises 16 residues. CDR1 is SNHLY, CDR2 FYNNEI, per germline. CDR3 nucleotide sequence: TGTGCCAGCAGCGCCACAGGGGGCAAAATTCCGAATGAGCAGTTCTTC. The encoded protein is CASSATGGKIPNEQFF.

This clonotype was observed a few times. The V call is TRBV6-1, the J call TRBJ2-7; D possibly matches TRBD1 or TRBD2 (5 bases each). The CDR3 has 11 residues. Trimming left V 7 bases short and J 10 bases short, with 14 bases between. Germline V gene data show CDR1 as MNHNS and CDR2 as SASEGT. The CDR3 loop reads CASTRGDLQYF. CDR3 sequence (DNA): TGTGCCAGCACTAGAGGGGACCTCCAGTACTTC.

The chain carries TRBV20-1 and TRBJ2-1, with 7 bases fitting TRBD1. CDR3 length: 14 residues. From germline, CDR1 is DFQATT and CDR2 SNEGSKA (reference sequence). The trim removed 4 bases at V and 1 base at J, leaving 4 bases unmatched. The CDR3 sequence: CSATDRESYNEQFF. The CDR3 DNA is TGCAGTGCTACTGACAGGGAGTCCTACAATGAGCAGTTCTTC.

The V and J genes are TRBV20-1 and TRBJ2-1; 7 nucleotides match TRBD2. J gave up 0 bases and V 5 bases, and 10 bases lay outside the gene matches. Germline V lookup: CDR1 DFQATT, CDR2 SNEGSKA (reference sequence). The CDR3 extends over 16 amino acids. Here the CDR3 reads CSARQAGPSSYNEQFF. CDR3 in DNA: TGCAGTGCTCGTCAAGCGGGGCCCAGCTCCTACAATGAGCAGTTCTTC.

This clonotype has more than one count but fewer than ten. V usage is TRBV6-6 and J usage is TRBJ1-2, with D unclear. In germline, CDR1 is MNHNY, CDR2 SVGAGI (reference sequence). Trimming stripped 10 bases from V and 8 bases from J, with 20 bases between. The CDR3 sequence is 13 residues long. The CDR3 is CATYQDGVGGYTF. In nucleotides, the CDR3 is TGTGCCACCTACCAGGACGGCGTTGGGGGCTACACCTTC.

V is TRBV20-1 and J is TRBJ2-7; TRBD2 might be the D (7 bases). This CDR3 is built from 15 residues. The germline gives CDR1 DFQATT, CDR2 SNEGSKA (reference sequence). Trimming left V 2 bases short and J 0 bases short, with 14 bases between. CDR3 residues: CSARTSGTSSYEQYF. The CDR3 DNA sequence: TGCAGTGCTAGAACGAGCGGGACAAGCTCCTACGAGCAGTACTTC.

The chain links TRBV5-6 to TRBJ1-1, with D possibly being TRBD1 (5 bases). The CDR3 totals 14 residues. Germline assignment: CDR1 SGHDT and CDR2 YYEEEE. Trimming removed 4 bases from V and 1 base from J, with 11 bases in between. CDR3 region: CASSRGRTNTEAFF. CDR3 DNA: TGTGCCAGCAGCCGGGGACGGACGAACACTGAAGCTTTCTTT.

This clonotype was counted ten times or more. The gene calls are TRBV20-1 and TRBJ1-5; possibly TRBD1 for D (6 bases). Looked up from germline, CDR1 is DFQATT and CDR2 is SNEGSKA (reference sequence). V shed 2 bases and J shed 6 bases, with 14 bases lying between them. There are 14 residues in the CDR3. The CDR3 here is CSARHSGDGQPQHF. In nucleotides, the CDR3 is TGCAGTGCTAGACATTCAGGGGACGGTCAGCCCCAGCATTTT.

The chain carries TRBV9 and TRBJ2-1; D is undetermined. Germline CDR1 is SGDLS and CDR2 is YYNGEE. The CDR3 is made up of 16 amino acids. V lost 3 bases to trimming and J lost 5 bases, with 18 bases between them. Here the CDR3 reads CASSETQAKAHNEQFF. Written as DNA, the CDR3 is TGTGCCAGCAGCGAAACTCAAGCTAAAGCCCACAATGAGCAGTTCTTC.

V is TRBV5-1 and J is TRBJ2-3; D is unclear. This CDR3 comprises 16 residues. CDR1 is SGHRS and CDR2 is YFSETQ in the germline V gene. V was cut by 2 bases and J by 2 bases, with 15 bases left in between. The CDR3 region has the DNA TGCGCCAGCAGCTTTCAGACGTTACGGACCACAGATACGCAGTATTTT. Translated, it gives CASSFQTLRTTDTQYF.

This clonotype was observed at least ten times. The chain is built from TRBV5-1 and TRBJ2-2; 7 positions match TRBD1. The CDR3 contains 14 residues. J gave up 7 bases and V 4 bases, and 7 bases lay outside the gene matches. CDR1 is SGHRS, CDR2 YFSETQ, per germline. CDR3 sequence reads: CASSVQGIGGELFF. The CDR3 coding sequence is TGCGCCAGCAGCGTACAGGGGATAGGCGGGGAGCTGTTTTTT. The whole variable domain, remainder taken from reference TRBV5-1 and TRBJ2-2, is KAGVTQTPRYLIKTRGQQVTLSCSPISGHRSVSWYQQTPGQGLQFLFEYFSETQRNKGNFPGRFSGRQFSNSRSEMNVSTLELGDSALYLCASSVQGIGGELFFGEGSRLTVL.

The table lists this clonotype with many counts. CDR3 nucleotides: TGTGCCAGTAGACAGATGAACACCGGGGAGCTGTTTTTT. Translating gives CASRQMNTGELFF. J is TRBJ2-2 and V is TRBV25-1; tentatively, D is TRBD1 (5 bases). V shed 9 bases and J shed 1 base, with 9 bases lying between them. This CDR3 region has 13 residues. In germline, CDR1 is MGHDK, CDR2 SYGVNS.

This clonotype was seen a handful of times. This sequence joins TRBV18 and TRBJ2-1; 13 nucleotides line up with TRBD2. The CDR3 covers 16 residues. V lost 2 bases, J lost 9 bases, and 7 bases stayed unmatched. Germline lookup yields CDR1 KGHSH and CDR2 LQKENI. CDR3 nucleotides: TGTGCCAGCTCACCAGGACTAGCGGGAGAGGGGGGTGAGCAGTTCTTC. As protein: CASSPGLAGEGGEQFF.

The gene calls are TRBV7-2 and TRBJ1-5; unclear D gene. CDR3 length: 14 amino acids. The germline gives CDR1 SGHTA, CDR2 FQGNSA. V lost 1 base and J 3 bases, leaving 7 bases between the germline ends. CDR3 DNA: TGTGCCAGCAGCTTAGGGGTATACAATCAGCCCCAGCATTTT. This translates into CASSLGVYNQPQHF.

The table lists this clonotype with a few counts. The chain is built from TRBV5-1 and TRBJ2-7; D is ambiguous. Germline CDR1 and CDR2: SGHRS and YFSETQ. This CDR3 has 14 amino acids. The V gene lost 2 bases and the J gene lost 5 bases, with 14 bases spanning the gap. CDR3 protein: CASSFINVANEQYF. The CDR3 nucleotides are TGCGCCAGCAGCTTTATCAACGTGGCTAACGAGCAGTACTTC.

The CDR3 protein is CAISEKTGEWTDTQYF. CDR3 coding DNA: TGTGCCATCAGTGAGAAGACAGGGGAGTGGACAGATACGCAGTATTTT. V gene TRBV10-3 combines with J gene TRBJ2-3; 8 bases fit TRBD1. Germline trimming cut 2 bases from V and 3 bases from J; bases unmatched to any gene: 7. The CDR3 is 16 residues long. From germline, CDR1 is ENHRY and CDR2 SYGVKD.

The J gene is TRBJ1-1, the V gene TRBV7-2, with a weak D call TRBD1 (6 bases). V lost 4 bases to trimming and J lost 4 bases, with 10 bases between them. Germline V CDR1 and CDR2: SGHTA, FQGNSA. The CDR3 has 13 amino acids. In nucleotides, the CDR3 is TGTGCCAGCAGCTCCAACAGGGTCACTGAAGCTTTCTTT. Its translation: CASSSNRVTEAFF.

There are many counts of this clonotype. The junction does not match germline at one end; this may be a read error. CDR3 nucleotide sequence: TGTGCCAGCAGCTGGGGGACTAGCTCCCACGAGCAGTACTTC. Amino acids: CASSWGTSSHEQYF. This chain joins TRBV5-6 and TRBJ2-7, with 9 bases matching TRBD2. Germline V gene data show CDR1 as SGHDT and CDR2 as YYEEEE. The CDR3 length is 14 residues. The whole variable domain, remainder taken from reference TRBV5-6 and TRBJ2-7, is DAGVTQSPTHLIKTRGQQVTLRCSPKSGHDTVSWYQQALGQGPQFIFQYYEEEERQRGNFPDRFSGHQFPNYSSELNVNALLLGDSALYLCASSWGTSSHEQYFGPGTRLTVT.